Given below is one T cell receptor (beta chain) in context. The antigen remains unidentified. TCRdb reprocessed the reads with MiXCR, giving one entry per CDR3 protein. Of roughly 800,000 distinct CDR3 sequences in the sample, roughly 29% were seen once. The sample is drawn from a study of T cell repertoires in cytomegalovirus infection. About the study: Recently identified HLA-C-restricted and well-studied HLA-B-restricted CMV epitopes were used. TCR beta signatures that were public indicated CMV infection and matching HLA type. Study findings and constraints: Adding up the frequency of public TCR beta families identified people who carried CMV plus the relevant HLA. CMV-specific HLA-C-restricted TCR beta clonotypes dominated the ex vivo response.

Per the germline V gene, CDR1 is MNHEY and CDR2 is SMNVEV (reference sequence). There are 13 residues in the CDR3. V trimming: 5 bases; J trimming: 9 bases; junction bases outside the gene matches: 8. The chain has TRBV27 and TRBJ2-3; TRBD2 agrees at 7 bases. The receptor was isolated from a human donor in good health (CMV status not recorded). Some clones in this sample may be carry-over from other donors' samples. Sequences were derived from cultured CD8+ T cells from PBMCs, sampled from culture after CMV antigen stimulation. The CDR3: CASSPSERDTQYF. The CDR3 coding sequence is TGTGCCAGCAGTCCCTCTGAGCGGGACACGCAGTATTTT.